Listed here are 9 T cell receptor beta chains from one sample, sequenced in a study of radiotherapy plus CTLA-4 blockade in lung cancer. Generated by immunoSEQ multiplex PCR, the TCRdb table keeps only in-frame clones and is missing some. The sample yields some 49,000 clones, roughly 84% seen once. Material: peripheral blood, obtained from a patient treated with radiotherapy plus ipilimumab. These receptors were taken from a human donor with non-small cell lung cancer whose response to radiotherapy plus ipilimumab could not be evaluated.

The rearrangement uses TRBV15 and TRBJ2-1; 8 bases agree with TRBD1. Trimming took 3 bases from V and 8 from J; bases not matched to a gene: 9. In germline, CDR1 is LNHNV, CDR2 YYDKDF (reference sequence). The CDR3 has 15 amino acids. The CDR3 DNA reads TGTGCCACCAGCAGGTTCCCAGGGGGCGCGGATGAGCAGTTCTTC. This gives the protein CATSRFPGGADEQFF.

The chain recombines TRBV5-4 with TRBJ2-1; D is uncertain. The ends were cut back, 5 bases at V and 7 bases at J, with 16 bases in the middle. CDR1 SGHNT and CDR2 YYREEE come from the germline V gene (reference sequence). This CDR3 contains 14 residues. The CDR3 nucleotides read TGTGCCAGCAGTCTAAACTTCCCGGTTAATGAGCAGTTCTTC. Translation: CASSLNFPVNEQFF.

This rearrangement joins TRBV5-1 to TRBJ1-1; 8 positions match TRBD1. The CDR3 has 14 residues. The ends lost 2 bases at V and 4 bases at J; junction bases unmatched: 4. The germline V gene encodes CDR1 SGHRS and CDR2 YFSETQ. The CDR3, as DNA: TGCGCCAGCAGCTTCGGACAGGGAAGCACTGAAGCTTTCTTT. This gives the protein CASSFGQGSTEAFF. The variable domain in full, with the rest retrieved from reference TRBV5-1 and TRBJ1-1, is KAGVTQTPRYLIKTRGQQVTLSCSPISGHRSVSWYQQTPGQGLQFLFEYFSETQRNKGNFPGRFSGRQFSNSRSEMNVSTLELGDSALYLCASSFGQGSTEAFFGQGTRLTVV.

The J gene is TRBJ1-5, the V gene TRBV18, with a tentative D call TRBD1 (5 bases). Germline V CDR1 and CDR2: KGHSH, LQKENI. The CDR3 covers 13 residues. The germline V and J ends were trimmed by 3 bases and 4 bases, with 7 bases remaining between them. CDR3 sequence: CASSPTENQPQHF. The CDR3 nucleotides are TGTGCCAGCTCACCGACAGAGAATCAGCCCCAGCATTTT.

The gene calls are TRBV7-3 and TRBJ2-2, with D unclear. CDR3 length equals 16 residues. V lost 2 bases to trimming and J lost 6 bases, with 16 bases between them. Germline values: CDR1 SGHTA, CDR2 FQGTGA. The CDR3: CASSLDFGYGSGELFF. DNA for the CDR3: TGTGCCAGCAGCTTAGATTTCGGGTACGGATCCGGGGAGCTGTTTTTT.

V is TRBV7-3 and J is TRBJ2-1; TRBD2 matches 10 bases. The CDR3 sequence is 15 residues long. The germline V gene has CDR1 SGHTA and CDR2 FQGTGA. V gave up 7 bases and J gave up 4 bases; unmatched junction bases: 7. DNA for the CDR3: TGTGCCAGCATCCCGGGACTAGCGCCATACAATGAGCAGTTCTTC. Encoded protein: CASIPGLAPYNEQFF.

The gene calls are TRBV28 and TRBJ2-7, with D maybe TRBD2 (6 bases). V was clipped by 3 bases and J by 11 bases, with 17 bases between them. CDR1 MDHEN and CDR2 SYDVKM come from the germline V gene. This CDR3 spans 13 amino acids. The chain's CDR3 is CASSFPGLAQKYF. The CDR3 DNA follows: TGTGCCAGCAGTTTTCCGGGACTCGCTCAGAAGTACTTC.

The V and J genes are TRBV15 and TRBJ2-7; no definite D call. Germline values: CDR1 LNHNV, CDR2 YYDKDF (reference sequence). Trimming cost V 5 bases and J 0 bases, with 11 bases left between them. CDR3 size: 14 residues. This CDR3 reads CATSDFSSSYEQYF. CDR3 coding DNA: TGTGCCACCAGCGATTTTTCGAGCTCCTACGAGCAGTACTTC.

This clone was detected only a few times. The chain has TRBV9 and TRBJ2-3; D not resolved. CDR1 is SGDLS and CDR2 is YYNGEE in the germline V gene. This CDR3 contains 14 residues. With 0 bases removed from V and 0 bases from J, the gap between germline ends came to 5 bases. The CDR3 region is CASSVAVSTDTQYF. CDR3 nucleotides: TGTGCCAGCAGCGTAGCGGTCAGCACAGATACGCAGTATTTT.